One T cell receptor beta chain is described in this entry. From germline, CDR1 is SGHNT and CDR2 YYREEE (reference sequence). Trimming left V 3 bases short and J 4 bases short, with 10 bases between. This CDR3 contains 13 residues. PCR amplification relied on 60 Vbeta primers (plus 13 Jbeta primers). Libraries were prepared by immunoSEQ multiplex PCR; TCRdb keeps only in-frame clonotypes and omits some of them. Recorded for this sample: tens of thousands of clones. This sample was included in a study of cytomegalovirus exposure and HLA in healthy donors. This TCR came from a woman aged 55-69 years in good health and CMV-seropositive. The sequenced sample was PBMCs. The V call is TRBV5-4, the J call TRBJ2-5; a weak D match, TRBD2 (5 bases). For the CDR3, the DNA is TGTGCCAGCAGCTGGAGCAGCGGAGAGACCCAGTACTTC. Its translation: CASSWSSGETQYF.